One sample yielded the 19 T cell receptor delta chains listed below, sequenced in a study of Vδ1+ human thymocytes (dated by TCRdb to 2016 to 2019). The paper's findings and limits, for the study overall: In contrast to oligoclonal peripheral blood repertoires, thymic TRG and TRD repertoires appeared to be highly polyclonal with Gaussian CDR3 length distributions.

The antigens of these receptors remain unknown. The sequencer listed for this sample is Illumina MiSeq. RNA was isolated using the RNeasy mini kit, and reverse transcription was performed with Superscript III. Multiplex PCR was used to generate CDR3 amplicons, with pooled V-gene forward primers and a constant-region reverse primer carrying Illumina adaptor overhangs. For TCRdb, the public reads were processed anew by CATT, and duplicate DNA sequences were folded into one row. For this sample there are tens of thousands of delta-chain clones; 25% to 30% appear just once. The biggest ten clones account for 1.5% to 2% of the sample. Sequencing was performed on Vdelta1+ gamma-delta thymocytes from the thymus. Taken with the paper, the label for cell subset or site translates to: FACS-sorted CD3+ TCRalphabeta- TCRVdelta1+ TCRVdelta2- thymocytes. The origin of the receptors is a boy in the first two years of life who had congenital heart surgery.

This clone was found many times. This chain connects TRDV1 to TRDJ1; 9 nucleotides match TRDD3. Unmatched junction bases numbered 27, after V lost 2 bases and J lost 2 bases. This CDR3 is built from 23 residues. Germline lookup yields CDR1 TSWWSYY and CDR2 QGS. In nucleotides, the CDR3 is TGTGCTCTTGGGGAAAAGGCCCGTGGCGACGGGGATACGCCGATCGGGTGGACCGATAAACTCATCTTT. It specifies CALGEKARGDGDTPIGWTDKLIF.

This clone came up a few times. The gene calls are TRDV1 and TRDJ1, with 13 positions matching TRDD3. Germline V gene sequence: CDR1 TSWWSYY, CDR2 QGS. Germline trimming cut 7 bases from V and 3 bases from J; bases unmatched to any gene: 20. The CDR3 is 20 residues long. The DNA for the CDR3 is TGTGCTCTTGTTCCTACTCTTACTGGGGGATACGTACGCTCGGCCGATAAACTCATCTTT. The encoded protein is CALVPTLTGGYVRSADKLIF.

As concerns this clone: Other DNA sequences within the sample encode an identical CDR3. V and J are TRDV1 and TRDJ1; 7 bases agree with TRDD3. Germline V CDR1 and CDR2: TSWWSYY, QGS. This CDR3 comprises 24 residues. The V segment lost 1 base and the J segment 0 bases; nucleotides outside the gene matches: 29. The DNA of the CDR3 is TGTGCTCTTGGGGAACCCTGGGGACGGGGGGATTTTATAGCTCCATCGCTATACACCGATAAACTCATCTTT. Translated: CALGEPWGRGDFIAPSLYTDKLIF.

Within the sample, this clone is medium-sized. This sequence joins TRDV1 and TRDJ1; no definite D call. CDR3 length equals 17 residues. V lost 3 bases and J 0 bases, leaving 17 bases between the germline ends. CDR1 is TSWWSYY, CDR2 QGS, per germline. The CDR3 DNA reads TGTGCTCTTGGGGATCCCAGGTTCCCCCGTTACACCGATAAACTCATCTTT. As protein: CALGDPRFPRYTDKLIF.

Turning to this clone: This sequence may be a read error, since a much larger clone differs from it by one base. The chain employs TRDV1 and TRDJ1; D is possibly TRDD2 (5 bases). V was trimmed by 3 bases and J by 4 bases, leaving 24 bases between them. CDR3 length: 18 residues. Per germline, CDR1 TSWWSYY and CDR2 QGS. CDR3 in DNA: TGTGCTCTTGGGGACAACCTTCGCCTTGGGTTACGCCTCGATAAACTCATCTTT. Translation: CALGDNLRLGLRLDKLIF.

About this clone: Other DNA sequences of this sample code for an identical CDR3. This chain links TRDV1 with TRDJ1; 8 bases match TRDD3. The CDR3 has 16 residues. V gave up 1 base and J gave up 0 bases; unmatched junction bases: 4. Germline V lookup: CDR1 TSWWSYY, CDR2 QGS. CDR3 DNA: TGTGCTCTTGGGGAACGGGGATACCCCTACACCGATAAACTCATCTTT. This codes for CALGERGYPYTDKLIF.

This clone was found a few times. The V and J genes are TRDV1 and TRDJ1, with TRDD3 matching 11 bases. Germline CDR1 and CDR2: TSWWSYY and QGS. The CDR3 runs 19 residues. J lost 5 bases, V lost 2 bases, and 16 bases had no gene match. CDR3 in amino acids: CALGEVGYWGICLSDKLIF. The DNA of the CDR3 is TGTGCTCTTGGGGAAGTTGGGTACTGGGGGATATGCTTATCGGATAAACTCATCTTT.

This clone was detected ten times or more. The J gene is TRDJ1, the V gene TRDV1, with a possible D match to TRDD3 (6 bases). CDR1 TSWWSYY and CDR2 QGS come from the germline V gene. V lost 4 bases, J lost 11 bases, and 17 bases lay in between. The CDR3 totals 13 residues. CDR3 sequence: CALGAWDILGLIF. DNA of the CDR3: TGTGCTCTTGGGGCTTGGGACATCCTGGGGCTCATCTTT.

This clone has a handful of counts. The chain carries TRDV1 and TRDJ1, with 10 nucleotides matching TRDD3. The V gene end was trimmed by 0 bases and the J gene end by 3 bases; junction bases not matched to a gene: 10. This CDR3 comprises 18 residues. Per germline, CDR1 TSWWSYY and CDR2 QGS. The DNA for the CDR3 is TGTGCTCTTGGGGAACTCCCCTTAAGACTGGGGGATCCCGATAAACTCATCTTT. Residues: CALGELPLRLGDPDKLIF.

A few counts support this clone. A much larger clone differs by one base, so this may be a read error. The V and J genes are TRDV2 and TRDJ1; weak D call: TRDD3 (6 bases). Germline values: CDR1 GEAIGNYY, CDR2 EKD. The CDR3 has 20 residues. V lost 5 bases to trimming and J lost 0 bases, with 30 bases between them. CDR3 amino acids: CACARGVTGTWDFYTDKLIF. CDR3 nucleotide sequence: TGTGCCTGTGCCAGGGGGGTCACTGGGACATGGGATTTTTACACCGATAAACTCATCTTT.

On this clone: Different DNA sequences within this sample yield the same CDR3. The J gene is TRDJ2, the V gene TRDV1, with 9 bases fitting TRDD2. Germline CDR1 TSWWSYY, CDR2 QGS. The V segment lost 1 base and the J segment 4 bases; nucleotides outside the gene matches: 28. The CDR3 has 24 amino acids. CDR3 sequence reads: CALGEPGLPTSGGSPPLKTAQLFF. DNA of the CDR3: TGTGCTCTTGGGGAACCCGGCCTTCCTACTTCGGGGGGATCTCCCCCTCTGAAGACAGCACAACTCTTCTTT.

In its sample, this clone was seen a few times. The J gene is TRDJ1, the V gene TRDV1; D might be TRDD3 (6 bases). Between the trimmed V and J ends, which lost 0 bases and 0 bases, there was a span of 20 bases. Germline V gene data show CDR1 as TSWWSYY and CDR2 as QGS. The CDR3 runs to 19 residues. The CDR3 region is CALGELVLPTGKYTDKLIF. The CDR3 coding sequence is TGTGCTCTTGGGGAACTAGTCTTACCTACTGGGAAGTACACCGATAAACTCATCTTT.

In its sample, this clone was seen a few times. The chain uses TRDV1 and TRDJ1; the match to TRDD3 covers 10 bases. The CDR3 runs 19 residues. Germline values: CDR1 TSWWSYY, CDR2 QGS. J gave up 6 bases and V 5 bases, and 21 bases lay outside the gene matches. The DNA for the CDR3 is TGTGCTCTTGGGATGCTGACCTACCCCATCGGGGGATACGCGAATAAACTCATCTTT. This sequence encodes CALGMLTYPIGGYANKLIF.

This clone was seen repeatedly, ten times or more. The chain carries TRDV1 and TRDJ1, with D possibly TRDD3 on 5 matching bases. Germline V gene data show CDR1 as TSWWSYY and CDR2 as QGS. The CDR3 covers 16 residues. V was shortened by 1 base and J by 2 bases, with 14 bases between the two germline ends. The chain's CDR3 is CALGERWGKPTDKLIF. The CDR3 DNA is TGTGCTCTTGGGGAACGTTGGGGAAAACCTACCGATAAACTCATCTTT.

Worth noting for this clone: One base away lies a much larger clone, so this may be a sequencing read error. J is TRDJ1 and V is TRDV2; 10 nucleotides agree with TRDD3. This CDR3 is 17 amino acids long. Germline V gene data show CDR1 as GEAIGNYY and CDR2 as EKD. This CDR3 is CSCDTTLYWGIPLELIF. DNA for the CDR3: TGTTCCTGTGACACGACACTCTACTGGGGGATTCCTCTGGAACTCATCTTT.

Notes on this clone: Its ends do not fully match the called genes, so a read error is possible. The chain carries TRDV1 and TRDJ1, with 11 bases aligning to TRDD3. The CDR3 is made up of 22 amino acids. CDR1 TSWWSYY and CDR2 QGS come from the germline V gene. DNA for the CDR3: TGTGCTCTTGGAGAACTAGTACAGGGCCTCTGGGGGATACAGGGGTACACCGATAAACTCATCTTT. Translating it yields CALGELVQGLWGIQGYTDKLIF.

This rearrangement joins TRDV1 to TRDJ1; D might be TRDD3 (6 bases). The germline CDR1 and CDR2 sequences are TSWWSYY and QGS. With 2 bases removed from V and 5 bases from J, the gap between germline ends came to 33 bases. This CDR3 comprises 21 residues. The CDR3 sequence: CALGERRGFRLGILRGDKLIF. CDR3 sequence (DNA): TGTGCTCTTGGGGAAAGAAGGGGCTTTCGCCTGGGGATCTTGAGGGGGGATAAACTCATCTTT.

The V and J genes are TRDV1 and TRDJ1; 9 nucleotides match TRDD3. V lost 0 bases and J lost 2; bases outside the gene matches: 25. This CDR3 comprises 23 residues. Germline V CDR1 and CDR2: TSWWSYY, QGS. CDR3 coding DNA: TGTGCTCTTGGGGAACTCCTACCCACTAGGGGATACGCGTATCCCGGAGAGACCGATAAACTCATCTTT. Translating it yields CALGELLPTRGYAYPGETDKLIF.

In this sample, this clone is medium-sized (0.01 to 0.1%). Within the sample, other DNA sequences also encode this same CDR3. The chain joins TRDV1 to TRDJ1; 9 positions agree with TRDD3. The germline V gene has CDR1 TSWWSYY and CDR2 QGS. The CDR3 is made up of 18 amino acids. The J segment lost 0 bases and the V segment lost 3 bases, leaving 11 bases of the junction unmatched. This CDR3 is CALGDPTGGPTYTDKLIF. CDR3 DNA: TGTGCTCTTGGGGACCCTACTGGGGGACCGACGTACACCGATAAACTCATCTTT.